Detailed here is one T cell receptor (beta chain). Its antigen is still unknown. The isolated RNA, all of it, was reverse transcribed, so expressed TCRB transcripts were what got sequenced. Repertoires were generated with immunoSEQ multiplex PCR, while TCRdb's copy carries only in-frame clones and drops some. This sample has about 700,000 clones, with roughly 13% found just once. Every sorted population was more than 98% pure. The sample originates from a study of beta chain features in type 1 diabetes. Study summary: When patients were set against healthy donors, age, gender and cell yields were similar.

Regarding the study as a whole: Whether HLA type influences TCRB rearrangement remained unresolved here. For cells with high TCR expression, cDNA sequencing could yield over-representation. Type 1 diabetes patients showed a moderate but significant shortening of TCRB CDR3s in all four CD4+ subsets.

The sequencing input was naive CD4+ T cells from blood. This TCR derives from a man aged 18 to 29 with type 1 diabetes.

The chain's CDR3 is CASKAWAGGADTQYF. CDR3 bases: TGCGCCAGCAAGGCCTGGGCGGGGGGCGCAGATACGCAGTATTTT. The rearrangement uses TRBV5-1 and TRBJ2-3; 8 bases fit TRBD2. V gave up 6 bases and J gave up 4 bases; unmatched junction bases: 10. The germline V gene encodes CDR1 SGHRS and CDR2 YFSETQ. CDR3 length: 15 residues.